Each of the 3 T cell receptor beta chains below was sequenced from the same sample in a study of T cell responses to AZD1222 COVID-19 vaccine. Assay used: immunoSEQ multiplex PCR; TCRdb lists only in-frame clones, some missing. The sample has about 100,000 clones; under 95% are singletons. Here the sequenced sample was peripheral blood, taken on day 0 of AZD1222 vaccination. Receptors originate from an adult in good health.

The rearrangement joins TRBV6-5 to TRBJ1-4; 11 bases match TRBD1. The V segment lost 1 base and the J segment 7 bases; nucleotides outside the gene matches: 5. Germline CDR1 is MNHEY and CDR2 is SVGAGI. The CDR3 runs to 16 residues. The CDR3 region has the DNA TGTGCCAGCAGTTACTACGGGACAGGGGGAAGTGAAAAACTGTTTTTT. Translating it yields CASSYYGTGGSEKLFF.

The chain employs TRBV18 and TRBJ1-4, with TRBD1 matching 7 bases. With 3 bases clipped from V and 7 bases from J, the junction kept 11 bases outside the gene matches. There are 16 residues in the CDR3. Germline V gene data show CDR1 as KGHSH and CDR2 as LQKENI. The CDR3 bases are TGTGCCAGCTCACCGGGAACAAGACAGGGTGGTGAAAAACTGTTTTTT. This encodes CASSPGTRQGGEKLFF.

This chain joins TRBV7-6 and TRBJ2-3; no firm D call. Per germline, CDR1 SGHVS and CDR2 FNYEAQ. This CDR3 has 14 amino acids. Trimming shortened V by 1 base and J by 5 bases, and 10 bases separated the two germline ends. This CDR3 reads CASSLEGIGDTQYF. In DNA form, the CDR3 reads TGTGCCAGCAGCTTAGAGGGAATAGGAGATACGCAGTATTTT.